This TCR beta chain was recovered during a study of control samples from healthy donors and cancer patients. TCRdb's table, derived via immunoSEQ multiplex PCR, lists solely in-frame clones and lacks some. The table has about 89,000 clones, over 75% seen once. The CDR3 spans 16 residues. The V gene lost 4 bases and the J gene lost 3 bases, with 16 bases spanning the gap. Germline CDR1 reads SNHLY; CDR2 reads FYNNEI. V is TRBV2 and J is TRBJ1-5; a possible D gene is TRBD1 (5 bases). Sequencing input: blood. The source of this sequence is a woman aged 40 to 49 in good health. Here the CDR3 reads CASSVGQAGINQPQHF. Written as DNA, the CDR3 is TGTGCCAGCAGTGTAGGTCAGGCAGGGATCAATCAGCCCCAGCATTTT.